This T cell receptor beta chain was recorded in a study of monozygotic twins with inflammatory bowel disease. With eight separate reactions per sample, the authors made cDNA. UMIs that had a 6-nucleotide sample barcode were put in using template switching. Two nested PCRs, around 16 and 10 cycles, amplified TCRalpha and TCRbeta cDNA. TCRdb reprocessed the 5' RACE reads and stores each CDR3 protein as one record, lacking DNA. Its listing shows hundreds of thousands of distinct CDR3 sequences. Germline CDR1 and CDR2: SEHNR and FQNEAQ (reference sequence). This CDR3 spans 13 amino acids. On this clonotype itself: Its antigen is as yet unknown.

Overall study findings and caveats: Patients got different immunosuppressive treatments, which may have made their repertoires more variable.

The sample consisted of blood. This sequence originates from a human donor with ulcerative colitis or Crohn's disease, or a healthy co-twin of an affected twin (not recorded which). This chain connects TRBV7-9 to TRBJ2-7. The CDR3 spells CASRFSGTYEQYF.